The 27 T cell receptor beta chains below were found in one sample sequenced in a study of cytomegalovirus exposure and HLA in healthy donors. 60 Vbeta and 13 Jbeta primers were used in PCR. Sequencing was performed with immunoSEQ multiplex PCR; in TCRdb, only in-frame clones are kept and a portion is missing. Reported are over 60,000 clones; the ten largest clones contain 6% to 8%. Sequences were obtained from PBMCs. The receptors were gathered from a female donor in good health and CMV-seropositive.

The chain joins TRBV6-5 to TRBJ2-7, with 8 bases aligning to TRBD1. The CDR3 is 15 amino acids. J was trimmed by 3 bases and V by 6 bases; bases with no gene match: 10. In germline, CDR1 is MNHEY, CDR2 SVGAGI. In DNA form, the CDR3 reads TGTGCCAGCAGCCCCGGACAGGGTGGTAACTACGAGCAGTACTTC. Protein product: CASSPGQGGNYEQYF.

As to this clone: One junction end does not reproduce the germline sequence, and a read error may be involved. This chain links TRBV7-7 with TRBJ2-5, with TRBD1 matching 7 bases. The CDR3 length is 14 residues. Germline lookup yields CDR1 SSHAT and CDR2 FNYEAQ (reference sequence). This chain's CDR3 is CASSSTGTDETQYF. In DNA form, the CDR3 reads TGTGCTAGCAGTTCAACCGGGACAGACGAGACCCAGTACTTC.

The chain combines TRBV9 with TRBJ2-7; maybe TRBD2 (6 bases). This CDR3 contains 14 residues. Between the trimmed V and J ends, which lost 2 bases and 6 bases, there was a span of 15 bases. Germline CDR1 SGDLS, CDR2 YYNGEE. The CDR3 DNA reads TGTGCCAGCAGCGTTGGGGGAGGAGCATCCGAGCAGTACTTC. It specifies CASSVGGGASEQYF. Supplemented by reference TRBV9 and TRBJ2-7, the full variable domain reads DSGVTQTPKHLITATGQRVTLRCSPRSGDLSVYWYQQSLDQGLQFLIQYYNGEERAKGNILERFSAQQFPDLHSELNLSSLELGDSALYFCASSVGGGASEQYFGPGTRLTVT.

The genes are TRBV6-1 and TRBJ2-1; 8 positions match TRBD2. CDR3 length equals 14 residues. With V trimmed by 6 bases and J by 7 bases, 8 bases remained unmatched. CDR1 is MNHNS and CDR2 is SASEGT in the germline V gene. CDR3 coding DNA: TGTGCCAGCAGCGACACCGGGACTAGTAATGAGCAGTTCTTC. Translated: CASSDTGTSNEQFF.

This chain connects TRBV7-2 to TRBJ1-2, with D perhaps TRBD1 (6 bases). Germline V gene data show CDR1 as SGHTA and CDR2 as FQGNSA. The CDR3 is made up of 14 amino acids. Trimming took 5 bases from V and 5 from J, leaving 15 bases between them. The CDR3 DNA reads TGTGCCAGCAGCCCTGGGAGGGGGAATTATGGCTACACCTTC. It encodes CASSPGRGNYGYTF.

The chain links TRBV30 to TRBJ2-7, with no clear D. This CDR3 comprises 12 residues. Between the trimmed V and J ends, which lost 3 bases and 2 bases, there was a span of 8 bases. Germline V gives CDR1 GTSNPN, CDR2 SVGIG (reference sequence). The CDR3 loop is CAWRPGTYEQYF. The CDR3 DNA reads as TGTGCCTGGAGGCCAGGAACCTACGAGCAGTACTTC.

The genes are TRBV4-2 and TRBJ2-7, with 10 bases that match TRBD2. This CDR3 region has 17 residues. Germline V gives CDR1 LGHNA, CDR2 YNFKEQ. Trimming at V came to 0 bases and at J to 7 bases, leaving 12 bases not matched to a gene. The CDR3 sequence is CASSQDRVASGSVEQYF. CDR3 bases: TGTGCCAGCAGCCAAGATCGTGTGGCTAGCGGGAGTGTTGAGCAGTACTTC.

V gene TRBV19 combines with J gene TRBJ2-6; 7 nucleotides line up with TRBD1. CDR3 size: 16 residues. Unmatched junction bases numbered 9, after V lost 10 bases and J lost 0 bases. Germline CDR1 reads LNHDA; CDR2 reads SQIVND (reference sequence). The CDR3 protein is CATTGTALSGANVLTF. CDR3 nucleotide sequence: TGTGCCACCACCGGGACAGCGCTCTCTGGGGCCAACGTCCTGACTTTC.

V and J are TRBV7-2 and TRBJ2-2; weak D call: TRBD2 (6 bases). Deletions cut 3 bases from V and 0 bases from J, with 17 bases between. Germline V gene lookup returns CDR1 SGHTA and CDR2 FQGNSA. This CDR3 has 18 amino acids. The CDR3: CASSLTPAGTANTGELFF. The CDR3 DNA follows: TGTGCCAGCAGCTTGACGCCTGCGGGGACTGCGAACACCGGGGAGCTGTTTTTT.

The chain links TRBV7-8 to TRBJ2-5; D gene uncertain. V was clipped by 1 base and J by 7 bases, with 7 bases between them. Germline loops: CDR1 SGHVS, CDR2 FQNEAQ. This CDR3 has 12 residues. CDR3 region: CASSLEGGTQYF. The DNA for the CDR3 is TGTGCCAGCAGCTTAGAAGGCGGGACCCAGTACTTC.

CDR3 coding DNA: TGTGCCAGCAGGTCAACGGGGACCTACGAGCAGTACTTC. The encoded protein is CASRSTGTYEQYF. This rearrangement joins TRBV6-5 to TRBJ2-7; tentative D call: TRBD2 (5 bases). V was shortened by 6 bases and J by 2 bases, with 11 bases between the two germline ends. The CDR3 consists of 13 residues. CDR1 and CDR2 from the germline V gene are MNHEY and SVGAGI.

The V call is TRBV6-1, the J call TRBJ1-1; 9 bases align to TRBD1. V shed 4 bases and J 5 bases; nucleotides not matched to a gene: 8. CDR3 size: 15 residues. The germline V gene encodes CDR1 MNHNS and CDR2 SASEGT. The CDR3 DNA sequence: TGTGCCAGCAGTGCCGGGGACAGGGCCTTTACTGAAGCTTTCTTT. It yields the protein CASSAGDRAFTEAFF.

This sequence joins TRBV7-2 and TRBJ1-3; maybe TRBD1 (6 bases). Trimming cost V 3 bases and J 4 bases, with 13 bases left between them. Germline CDR1 and CDR2: SGHTA and FQGNSA. This CDR3 has 15 amino acids. CDR3 sequence: CASSFGGASGNTIYF. The CDR3 region has the DNA TGTGCCAGCAGCTTTGGGGGGGCGAGCGGAAACACCATATATTTT.

The rearrangement joins TRBV13 to TRBJ1-1; 7 bases map to TRBD1. The V and J ends lost 4 bases and 5 bases, in that order; junction bases with no gene match: 13. In germline, CDR1 is PRHDT, CDR2 FYEKMQ (reference sequence). The CDR3 is 16 residues long. CDR3: CASSSRKTGRGTEAFF. As DNA, the CDR3 is TGTGCCAGCAGCTCGCGCAAGACAGGGCGGGGAACTGAAGCTTTCTTT.

This chain joins TRBV6-5 and TRBJ2-1; 9 bases agree with TRBD2. With V trimmed by 2 bases and J by 6 bases, 8 bases remained unmatched. The CDR3 extends over 16 amino acids. CDR1 MNHEY and CDR2 SVGAGI come from the germline V gene. The CDR3 reads CASSYEGRGGPNEQFF. The CDR3 coding sequence is TGTGCCAGCAGTTACGAGGGGCGGGGGGGCCCCAATGAGCAGTTCTTC.

The chain joins TRBV28 to TRBJ2-3; D is possibly TRBD2 (5 bases). The CDR3 totals 17 residues. Per the germline V gene, CDR1 is MDHEN and CDR2 is SYDVKM. V lost 4 bases and J lost 2, with 19 bases in between. The CDR3 DNA follows: TGTGCCAGCAGTTCCGATACCAAGCGGAAATACACAGATACGCAGTATTTT. Protein product: CASSSDTKRKYTDTQYF.

This chain uses TRBV30 with TRBJ1-1; D might be TRBD1 (6 bases). V was pared by 7 bases and J by 3 bases, with 21 bases between. This CDR3 region has 15 residues. Germline V gene data show CDR1 as GTSNPN and CDR2 as SVGIG (reference sequence). DNA for the CDR3: TGTGCCTCCGACTCAGGCAGGGGTATTGACACTGAAGCTTTCTTT. Amino acids: CASDSGRGIDTEAFF.

The V gene is TRBV6-1, the J gene TRBJ1-5; no firm D call. V lost 2 bases and J lost 4, with 6 bases in between. This CDR3 is 13 amino acids long. Germline V gives CDR1 MNHNS, CDR2 SASEGT. CDR3 sequence (DNA): TGTGCCAGCAGTGAACAGGCAAATCAGCCCCAGCATTTT. It encodes CASSEQANQPQHF.

The chain carries TRBV15 and TRBJ1-4, with D perhaps matching TRBD1 (5 bases). The CDR3 totals 14 residues. V was clipped by 2 bases and J by 2 bases, with 6 bases between them. Germline assignment: CDR1 LNHNV and CDR2 YYDKDF (reference sequence). CDR3 coding DNA: TGTGCCACCAGCAGACAGGGTACTAATGAAAAACTGTTTTTT. This translates into CATSRQGTNEKLFF.

The J gene is TRBJ2-1, the V gene TRBV19, with a weak D call TRBD2 (6 bases). Trimming pared 1 base from V and 15 bases from J, leaving 16 bases between. Germline CDR1 and CDR2: LNHDA and SQIVND (reference sequence). The CDR3 loop spans 13 amino acids. The CDR3 loop is CASSIVGTSLLFF. The CDR3 bases are TGTGCCAGTAGTATAGTAGGGACTTCTTTGTTGTTCTTC.

The chain has TRBV19 and TRBJ2-1; TRBD1 is a possible D gene (6 bases). Trimming cost V 6 bases and J 4 bases, with 13 bases left between them. The germline V gene has CDR1 LNHDA and CDR2 SQIVND (reference sequence). The CDR3 is made up of 14 amino acids. This CDR3 is CASSIRTEYNEQFF. The DNA for the CDR3 is TGTGCCAGTAGCATTCGGACAGAATACAATGAGCAGTTCTTC.

This sequence joins TRBV15 and TRBJ1-5; the D gene is possibly TRBD1 (5 bases). In germline, CDR1 is LNHNV, CDR2 YYDKDF (reference sequence). The CDR3 runs 12 residues. Deletions cut 5 bases from V and 8 bases from J, with 10 bases between. In nucleotides, the CDR3 is TGTGCCACCAGCCGACAGTGGGAGCCCCAGCATTTT. It translates to CATSRQWEPQHF.

The chain combines TRBV5-6 with TRBJ2-2, with TRBD2 matching 9 bases. The CDR3 covers 18 residues. Germline V gives CDR1 SGHDT, CDR2 YYEEEE. V lost 3 bases and J lost 3; bases outside the gene matches: 12. CDR3 in amino acids: CASSSAQRGVGYTGELFF. The CDR3 DNA sequence: TGTGCCAGCAGCTCGGCCCAGCGGGGGGTGGGTTACACCGGGGAGCTGTTTTTT.

The CDR3 reads CASSYSWTGGQYEQYF. CDR3 sequence (DNA): TGTGCCAGCAGTTACTCGTGGACAGGGGGCCAGTACGAGCAGTACTTC. This sequence joins TRBV6-5 and TRBJ2-7, with 11 positions matching TRBD1. This CDR3 region has 16 residues. Trimming at V came to 0 bases and at J to 4 bases, leaving 5 bases not matched to a gene. CDR1 and CDR2 from the germline V gene are MNHEY and SVGAGI.

By frequency, this clone is medium-sized. The J gene is TRBJ2-7, the V gene TRBV6-1; D call uncertain. Germline V lookup: CDR1 MNHNS, CDR2 SASEGT. The CDR3 sequence is 14 residues long. V was cut by 0 bases and J by 6 bases, with 12 bases left in between. CDR3 nucleotide sequence: TGTGCCAGCAGTGAAGCGCCCCTAGTGGGCGAGCAGTACTTC. Protein: CASSEAPLVGEQYF.

The gene calls are TRBV11-2 and TRBJ2-7, with TRBD1 as a possible D gene (5 bases). This CDR3 has 15 residues. V was pared by 1 base and J by 2 bases, with 12 bases between. Germline V gene lookup returns CDR1 SGHAT and CDR2 FQNNGV. The CDR3 DNA reads as TGTGCCAGCAGCTTAGGGGCAGGGCGAACCTACGAGCAGTACTTC. This sequence encodes CASSLGAGRTYEQYF.

The genes are TRBV4-2 and TRBJ2-1, with 8 bases lining up with TRBD2. This CDR3 has 17 amino acids. After removal of 4 bases from V and 7 bases from J, the junction contained 15 bases not matched to a gene. Germline CDR1 and CDR2: LGHNA and YNFKEQ. The CDR3 loop is CASSPKIAGLVGNEQFF. The CDR3 DNA sequence: TGTGCCAGCAGCCCCAAGATAGCGGGACTGGTGGGTAATGAGCAGTTCTTC.